The present T cell receptor (beta chain) was sequenced within a study of Ad26.COV2.S vaccination and SARS-CoV-2 variants. Study-level information: Donor participated within the Ad26.COV2.S arm of the COV1001 trial.

The CDR3 totals 14 residues. V gave up 3 bases and J gave up 3 bases, with 15 bases separating them. Per the germline V gene, CDR1 is DFQATT and CDR2 is SNEGSKA (reference sequence). Treatment defined: roughly 19 received Ad26.COV2.S at low or high dose, single or two shots; roughly 5 received placebo; per-sample allocation not given. Vaccine and placebo recipients were sampled on day 63 after the first injection. Vaccine was an Ad26 vector expressing Wuhan-strain SARS-CoV-2 spike. Libraries were prepared by immunoSEQ multiplex PCR; TCRdb keeps only in-frame clonotypes and omits some of them. The table lists 250,000 or so clones, approximately 90% of them singletons.

The source of this sequence is a person between 18 and 59 years old who received the Ad26.COV2.S COVID-19 vaccine or a placebo. The sample here was peripheral blood, taken in a trial of Ad26.COV2.S vaccine versus placebo. The gene calls are TRBV20-1 and TRBJ2-7, with a possible D match to TRBD2 (6 bases). The CDR3 DNA reads as TGCAGTGCTAGTTTTCTGCGGGGCTTCTACGAGCAGTACGTC. Translating it yields CSASFLRGFYEQYV.